The source of this T cell receptor beta chain is a study of cytomegalovirus exposure and HLA in healthy donors. The study's findings and limits: A highly shared variant cluster was judged a likely technical artifact.

With 60 Vbeta and 13 Jbeta primers, the PCR was carried out. TCRdb's copy holds only in-frame clones and misses some; the assay was immunoSEQ multiplex PCR. The profile shows more than 100,000 clones, 75% to 90% of them singletons. Comments on this clone: Its cognate antigen is unknown.

This CDR3 has 16 amino acids. Germline V gives CDR1 SGHTA, CDR2 FQGNSA. The V end was cut by 0 bases, the J end by 8 bases, with 19 bases between. Sequenced input: PBMCs. The sequence was obtained from a man in his forties in good health and CMV-seronegative. The chain is built from TRBV7-2 and TRBJ1-2; unclear D gene. The CDR3 loop reads CASSLALSLRSGGYTF. CDR3 nucleotides: TGTGCCAGCAGCTTAGCGCTCTCTCTCCGATCGGGAGGCTACACCTTC.